This section outlines one T cell receptor beta chain sequence together with its context. No antigen is known for it. This sample was included in a study of Ad26.COV2.S vaccination and SARS-CoV-2 variants. Findings and limits, study-wide: Substantial response breadth was reportedly seen for spike-specific CD8+ and CD4+ T cells after vaccination.

CDR1 MNHEY and CDR2 SMNVEV come from the germline V gene (reference sequence). J was trimmed by 4 bases and V by 8 bases; bases with no gene match: 10. The CDR3 extends over 15 amino acids. Treatment described: about 20 received Ad26.COV2.S at low or high dose, single or two shots; about 5 received placebo; per-sample allocation not given. Collection of samples fell on day 63 after the first vaccine or placebo injection. The table came from immunoSEQ multiplex PCR; TCRdb's copy has only in-frame clones and leaves some out. The sample consists of about 680,000 clones, around 90% of them appearing once.

This receptor was identified in a person aged 18-65 years who received the Ad26.COV2.S COVID-19 vaccine or a placebo. Sequencing used peripheral blood, obtained in a trial of Ad26.COV2.S vaccine versus placebo. J is TRBJ2-7 and V is TRBV27; 11 bases align to TRBD2. As DNA, the CDR3 is TGTGCCAGCCACTTTCTAGCGGGAGGAATATACGAGCAGTACTTC. Its protein product is CASHFLAGGIYEQYF.